This T cell receptor beta chain was profiled in a study of OX40 agonist ivuxolimab in advanced cancers. Regarding the complete study: Ivuxolimab, which targeted the costimulatory receptor OX40 (CD134), was an agonistic, fully human IgG2 monoclonal antibody. The monotherapy dose-escalation portion (N of about 57 patients) of the phase I ivuxolimab trial is reported in the paper. Partial responses occurred in three dose-escalation patients: two with cutaneous melanoma and one with hepatocellular carcinoma. Patients were allowed to have had prior anti-PD-1, anti-PD-L1 or anti-CTLA-4 therapy, and more than 30% of the dose-escalation patients had previously received checkpoint inhibitors. Intravenous ivuxolimab was administered to patients every 2 weeks at six dose levels: 0.01, 0.1, 0.3, 1.5, 3 and 10 mg/kg. Peripheral TCRbeta sequencing was intended to test whether TCR sequence diversity was altered and clonal T-cell expansion was caused by ivuxolimab. Of the roughly 52 dose-escalation patients, hepatocellular carcinoma was present in around 20, melanoma in some 15, renal cell carcinoma in 9 and head and neck cancer in 9. In the dose-escalation cohort, 75% to 85% of patients were male, and the mean age was around 65 years with a range of 23 to 79.

Genomic DNA was extracted from sorted cells for sequencing of the TCRbeta CDR3 region. The immunoSEQ Assay was used for sequencing of TCRbeta CDR3 regions. Held by TCRdb, this immuneACCESS table contains in-frame sequences only and omits some clones. Under half of the omission traces to an unresolved V gene where checked; the cause of the rest is unknown. In this sample the table shows about 64,000 clones, more than 80% of which occur a single time. The ten most abundant clones make up about 2.5% of the sample. The trial excluded patients who had a history of autoimmune disease or were on systemic immunosuppression. Peripheral blood for TCR sequencing was drawn from every dose cohort at baseline, at cycle 4 day 1 and at cycle 7 day 1. Samples were obtained from an open-label, multicenter, first-in-human phase I dose-escalation trial of ivuxolimab. Adults with locally advanced or metastatic melanoma, renal cell, hepatocellular, or head and neck squamous cell carcinoma were enrolled in the trial. Before TCR sequencing, CD4+ and CD8+ T cells were separately sorted from peripheral blood.

Study-wide findings and limitations: On average, CD8+ T cells showed more expanded clones than CD4+ T cells after ivuxolimab. Partial responders in the 0.1-3.0 mg/kg groups had among the lowest normalized peripheral clonal expansion, especially among CD8+ T cells. At doses of 0.1 to 3.0 mg/kg, clonal expansion of both CD4+ and CD8+ T cells in blood was seen between baseline and week 6. The antigen specificity of the peripheral T cells that underwent clonal expansion was not determined. Low levels of normalized T-cell clonal expansion were also seen in some patients who did not respond.

V sheds 10 bases and J sheds 4 bases, leaving 20 bases between their ends. The cysteine opens and the phenylalanine closes a CDR3 of 15 amino acids. The read is trimmed to its CDR3 DNA, 45 bases read in frame from base 1. The CDR1 and CDR2 encoded by the germline V gene (reference sequence) are LNHDA and SQIVND. On this clone: Its antigen remains undetermined. Qualities for individual bases were not recorded, and no much larger clone is one base off.

This TCR derives from an adult with an advanced solid tumor such as melanoma, head and neck, liver or kidney cancer. The rearrangement joined TRBV19 to TRBJ2-1, with no reliable assignment of the D segment. Sequences were derived from CD4+ or CD8+ T cells sorted from blood, sampled in a trial of the OX40 agonist ivuxolimab. The CDR3 corresponds to CATSLRVLGYNEQFF. The bases are TGTGCCACCTCCCTCCGGGTCCTGGGGTACAATGAGCAGTTCTTC.